These T cell receptor beta chains were read from a single sample in a study of blood T cell repertoires in COVID-19. Sequencing was performed with immunoSEQ multiplex PCR; in TCRdb, only in-frame clones are kept and a portion is missing. The sample yields 190,000 or so clones, approximately 86% seen once. Sequencing input: peripheral blood. These receptors were obtained from a woman aged 30 to 39 with active or convalescent COVID-19. Each CDR3 is given with its conserved first and last residue. The D gene is left open where the match is weak. A row's size may be missing; if present it is once, few, many or a size class.

D gene,clone size,J gene,V gene,CDR3 protein,CDR3 DNA
-,-,TRBJ1-2,TRBV5-8,CASSPTGHQYGYTF,TGTGCCAGCAGCCCGACGGGACACCAATATGGCTACACCTTC
-,-,TRBJ2-7,TRBV7-9,CASADNHYEQYF,TGTGCCAGCGCGGACAACCACTACGAGCAGTACTTC
-,-,TRBJ2-7,TRBV19,CASSIGRGSSYEQYF,TGTGCCAGTAGTATAGGCAGGGGTTCCTCCTACGAGCAGTACTTC
-,-,TRBJ1-5,TRBV2,CASSELAGSNQPQHF,TGTGCCAGCAGTGAATTAGCAGGGAGCAATCAGCCCCAGCATTTT
TRBD2,-,TRBJ2-1,TRBV12-3/TRBV12-4,CASRRSGAQFF,TGTGCCAGCAGAAGGAGCGGGGCGCAGTTCTTC
TRBD1,-,TRBJ1-4,TRBV2,CASRRTGPDEKLFF,TGTGCCAGCAGGAGGACAGGTCCGGATGAAAAACTGTTTTTT
TRBD1,-,TRBJ2-7,TRBV6-5,CASSSDRANEQYF,TGTGCCAGCAGCTCCGACAGGGCGAACGAGCAGTACTTC
-,-,TRBJ2-7,TRBV28,CASSPSRGGSSYEQYF,TGTGCCAGCAGCCCCTCTAGGGGGGGGTCCTCCTACGAGCAGTACTTC
-,-,TRBJ2-6,TRBV28,CASSSSGAGANVLTF,TGTGCCAGCAGTTCCTCCGGGGCTGGGGCCAACGTCCTGACTTTC
TRBD1,-,TRBJ1-4,TRBV4-1,CASSQRDRDNEKLFF,TGCGCCAGCAGCCAACGGGACAGAGATAATGAAAAACTGTTTTTT
-,-,TRBJ1-2,TRBV5-6,CASSPTQDSLYGYTF,TGTGCCAGCAGCCCAACCCAGGACAGCCTCTATGGCTACACCTTC
-,-,TRBJ2-3,TRBV28,CVEGTTRGRGFTDTQYF,TGTGTTGAGGGCACCACCCGGGGGCGGGGGTTCACAGATACGCAGTATTTT
TRBD1,-,TRBJ1-2,TRBV7-8,CASSLRQGGYGYTF,TGTGCCAGCAGCCTTCGACAGGGTGGATACGGCTACACCTTC
TRBD1,-,TRBJ1-2,TRBV6-5,CASSRDRGYGYTF,TGTGCCAGCAGCCGGGACAGGGGATATGGCTACACCTTC
-,-,TRBJ1-1,TRBV29-1,CSAWAPGVNTEAFF,TGCAGCGCCTGGGCTCCAGGGGTGAACACTGAAGCTTTCTTT
TRBD1,-,TRBJ1-6,TRBV11-3,CASSQGTGNNYNSPLHF,TGTGCCAGCAGCCAGGGGACAGGGAACAACTATAATTCACCCCTCCACTTT
-,-,TRBJ1-1,TRBV7-9,CASGLQARAAEAFF,TGTGCCAGCGGCCTACAGGCCCGGGCCGCTGAAGCTTTCTTT
TRBD2,once,TRBJ2-1,TRBV29-1,CSVEDSSGGVGEQFF,TGCAGCGTTGAAGACTCTAGCGGGGGAGTGGGTGAGCAGTTCTTC
TRBD1,-,TRBJ2-1,TRBV7-2,CASSLPRGRNNEQFF,TGTGCCAGCAGCTTACCAAGGGGGCGGAACAATGAGCAGTTCTTC
TRBD1,once,TRBJ2-1,TRBV28,CASSYGQGAGNSYNEQFF,TGTGCCAGCAGTTACGGGCAGGGGGCAGGCAATTCCTACAATGAGCAGTTCTTC
-,-,TRBJ1-1,TRBV28,CASSLPGSGVNTEAFF,TGTGCCAGCAGTTTACCAGGGTCAGGGGTTAACACTGAAGCTTTCTTT
TRBD2,-,TRBJ2-1,TRBV28,CASSWYSGSRLYNEQFF,TGTGCCAGCAGTTGGTATAGCGGGAGTCGCCTATACAATGAGCAGTTCTTC
TRBD2,once,TRBJ2-4,TRBV6-5,CASSYGRDYKNIQYF,TGTGCCAGCAGTTACGGCCGGGACTACAAAAACATTCAGTACTTC
TRBD1,-,TRBJ1-1,TRBV18,CASSPKGGGVRFTEAFF,TGTGCCAGCTCACCAAAAGGAGGGGGCGTGAGATTCACTGAAGCTTTCTTT
TRBD1,-,TRBJ1-2,TRBV24-1,CATSDPGQGNYGYTF,TGTGCCACCAGTGATCCGGGACAGGGGAACTATGGCTACACCTTC
-,-,TRBJ1-1,TRBV6-4,CASSEHYALNTEAFF,TGTGCCAGCAGTGAGCACTACGCCCTGAACACTGAAGCTTTCTTT
-,-,TRBJ1-3,TRBV28,CASSTGTAPISGNTIYF,TGTGCCAGCAGTACCGGGACTGCGCCTATCTCTGGAAACACCATATATTTT
-,-,TRBJ1-3,TRBV19,CASSIVGTEYTIYF,TGTGCCAGTAGTATTGTCGGGACTGAATACACCATATATTTT
-,-,TRBJ1-6,TRBV27,CASSLGGQYSPLHF,TGTGCCAGCAGTTTAGGTGGCCAGTATTCACCCCTCCACTTT
-,-,TRBJ2-5,TRBV29-1,CSVAPGTETQYF,TGCAGCGTTGCACCGGGTACGGAGACCCAGTACTTC
-,-,TRBJ2-7,TRBV5-8,CASSAGEGDRNEQYF,TGTGCCAGCAGCGCAGGGGAGGGGGATCGGAACGAGCAGTACTTC
-,-,TRBJ1-5,TRBV19,CASSRVSTSNQPQHF,TGTGCCAGTAGCCGGGTCAGCACTAGCAATCAGCCCCAGCATTTT
-,-,TRBJ1-5,TRBV19,CASSISVSGNQPQHF,TGTGCCAGTAGTATATCGGTGAGTGGCAATCAGCCCCAGCATTTT
TRBD1,-,TRBJ1-1,TRBV30,CAWSGGQGAIAFF,TGTGCCTGGAGTGGGGGACAGGGGGCGATCGCTTTCTTT
-,once,TRBJ1-5,TRBV6-5,CASSTGSNQPQHF,TGTGCCAGCAGTACAGGGTCCAATCAGCCCCAGCATTTT
TRBD1,-,TRBJ1-5,TRBV5-1,CASSDRGGDDQPQHF,TGCGCCAGCAGCGACAGGGGAGGTGATGATCAGCCCCAGCATTTT
TRBD1,-,TRBJ1-1,TRBV19,CASRGTGSTEAFF,TGTGCCAGTAGGGGGACAGGGAGCACTGAAGCTTTCTTT
-,-,TRBJ1-6,TRBV6-5,CASSLNYNSPLHF,TGTGCCAGCAGTCTAAACTATAATTCACCCCTCCACTTT
-,-,TRBJ2-5,TRBV28,CASSERETQYF,TGTGCCAGCAGTGAGAGGGAGACCCAGTACTTC
-,-,TRBJ1-2,TRBV7-9,CATTGRANYGYTF,TGTGCTACAACGGGCAGGGCTAACTATGGCTACACCTTC
-,-,TRBJ1-2,TRBV18,CASSPSREWDGYTF,TGTGCCAGCTCCCCAAGTCGGGAATGGGATGGCTACACCTTC
TRBD1,-,TRBJ1-5,TRBV28,CASPTGSKFNQPQHF,TGTGCCAGCCCGACAGGGTCCAAGTTTAATCAGCCCCAGCATTTT
TRBD2,-,TRBJ2-7,TRBV7-2,CASSLVRAGVDSYEQYF,TGTGCCAGCAGCTTAGTGCGAGCGGGAGTGGATTCCTACGAGCAGTACTTC
TRBD1,-,TRBJ2-1,TRBV12-3/TRBV12-4,CASGRGLGNEQFF,TGTGCCAGCGGCAGGGGGCTGGGAAATGAGCAGTTCTTC
TRBD1,-,TRBJ2-7,TRBV27,CASSRPPDRKEYEQYF,TGTGCCAGCAGTAGACCTCCGGACAGGAAGGAATACGAGCAGTACTTC
-,-,TRBJ2-2,TRBV10-1,CASSEGGSGTGELFF,TGCGCCAGCAGTGAGGGTGGGAGTGGGACCGGGGAGCTGTTTTTT
-,-,TRBJ1-2,TRBV6-2/TRBV6-3,CASSQTGKPNYGYTF,TGTGCCAGCAGTCAAACAGGAAAGCCTAACTATGGCTACACCTTC
TRBD1,many,TRBJ1-3,TRBV19,CASSTGTGASGNTIYF,TGTGCCAGTAGTACCGGGACAGGGGCATCTGGAAACACCATATATTTT
TRBD1,-,TRBJ1-1,TRBV5-1,CASKLHRDREAFF,TGCGCCAGTAAACTCCACCGGGACAGGGAAGCTTTCTTT
TRBD1,few,TRBJ2-2,TRBV18,CASSPRTGLPIGELFF,TGTGCCAGCTCACCCAGGACAGGGCTTCCGATCGGGGAGCTGTTTTTT
TRBD1,-,TRBJ1-6,TRBV9,CASSADREGYNSPLHF,TGTGCCAGCAGCGCGGACAGGGAGGGTTATAATTCACCCCTCCACTTT
TRBD1,once,TRBJ2-5,TRBV19,CASKGTVKETQYF,TGTGCCAGTAAGGGGACAGTTAAGGAGACCCAGTACTTC
-,-,TRBJ1-2,TRBV19,CASSTPGANNYGYTF,TGTGCCAGTAGTACCCCAGGGGCGAATAACTATGGCTACACCTTC
-,-,TRBJ1-1,TRBV12-3/TRBV12-4,CASSFTGNTEAFF,TGTGCCAGCAGTTTTACAGGGAACACTGAAGCTTTCTTT
TRBD1,-,TRBJ1-1,TRBV3-1/TRBV3-2,CASSRGQGNTEAFF,TGTGCCAGCAGCAGGGGACAGGGGAACACTGAAGCTTTCTTT
-,-,TRBJ1-3,TRBV27,CASTGIDSGNTIYF,TGTGCCAGCACAGGGATAGACTCTGGAAACACCATATATTTT
-,-,TRBJ2-2,TRBV15,CATSRDRQDRPVLFF,TGTGCCACCAGCAGGGATCGGCAGGACAGACCGGTGCTGTTTTTT
TRBD1,-,TRBJ1-1,TRBV5-4,CASSWMTGEAFF,TGTGCCAGCAGCTGGATGACAGGGGAAGCTTTCTTT